The TCR beta chain under discussion was sequenced for a study of blood T cell repertoires in COVID-19. The overall study: Specimens from acute and convalescent COVID-19 originated in the United States, Italy and Spain. The cDNA or gDNA used as material had been derived from T cells, B-cell-depleted T cells, or PBMCs.

This clone was recorded only once. Germline CDR1 and CDR2: SGHTS and YDEGEE. This CDR3 has 16 amino acids. The V end lost 4 bases, the J end lost 0 bases, and 14 bases lay between the germline ends. Original analysis: Nucleated cell number was recorded as an estimate derived from reference gene primer amplification. Measured with immunoSEQ multiplex PCR; TCRdb has only the in-frame clones, and not every one. The V and J calls and the clone size are those of that table, but D and trimming were determined from the DNA. This table has about 47,000 clones, under 85% appearing once. This receptor was identified in a man in his 60s with acute or convalescent COVID-19. The sample consisted of peripheral blood. V is TRBV5-8 and J is TRBJ2-1, with D tentatively TRBD1 (5 bases). The CDR3 DNA sequence: TGTGCCAGCAGCCGAAGGGGCGGTAGCTCCTACAATGAGCAGTTCTTC. It codes for CASSRRGGSSYNEQFF.